Given below is one T cell receptor beta chain in context. The antigen is unknown. TCRdb's copy holds only in-frame clones and misses some; the assay was immunoSEQ multiplex PCR. This sample has tens of thousands of clones, with just over 85% found just once. This entry comes from a study of cytomegalovirus exposure and HLA in healthy donors. V was pared by 4 bases and J by 8 bases, with 3 bases of the junction left unmatched. Germline CDR1 MDHEN, CDR2 SYDVKM. The CDR3 length is 12 residues. Notes on the study in general: First-cohort TCR clusters were later found to tend to co-occur in the 120 validation repertoires. It was about 150 TCR beta chains that were listed as cytomegalovirus-associated.

The rearrangement uses TRBV28 and TRBJ1-2, with 8 bases identical to TRBD1. This TCR was sampled from a woman aged 25 to 39 in good health and CMV-seronegative. Sequencing was done on a sample of PBMCs. The CDR3 sequence is CASSSGGGGYTF. The CDR3 DNA sequence: TGTGCCAGCAGTTCAGGGGGCGGAGGCTACACCTTC.